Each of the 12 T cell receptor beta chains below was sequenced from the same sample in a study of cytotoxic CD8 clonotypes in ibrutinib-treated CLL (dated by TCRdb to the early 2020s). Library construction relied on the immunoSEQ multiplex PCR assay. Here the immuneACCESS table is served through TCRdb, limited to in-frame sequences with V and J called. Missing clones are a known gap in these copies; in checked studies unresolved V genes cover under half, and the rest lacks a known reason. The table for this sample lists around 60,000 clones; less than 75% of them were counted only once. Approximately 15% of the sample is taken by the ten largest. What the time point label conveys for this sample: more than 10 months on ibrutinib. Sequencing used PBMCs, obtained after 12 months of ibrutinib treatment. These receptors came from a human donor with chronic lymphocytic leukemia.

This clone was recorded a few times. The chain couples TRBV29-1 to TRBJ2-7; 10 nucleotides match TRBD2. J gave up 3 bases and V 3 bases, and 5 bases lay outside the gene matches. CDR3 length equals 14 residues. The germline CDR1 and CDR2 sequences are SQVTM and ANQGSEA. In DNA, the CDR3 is TGCAGCGTTGAGCTAGCGGGAGAGTACTACGAGCAGTACTTC. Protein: CSVELAGEYYEQYF.

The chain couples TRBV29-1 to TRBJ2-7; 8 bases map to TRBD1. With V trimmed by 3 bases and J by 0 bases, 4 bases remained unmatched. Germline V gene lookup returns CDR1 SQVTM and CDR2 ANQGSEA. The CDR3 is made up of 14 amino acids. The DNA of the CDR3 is TGCAGCGTTGACCCCGGGACAGGCTCCTACGAGCAGTACTTC. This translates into CSVDPGTGSYEQYF.

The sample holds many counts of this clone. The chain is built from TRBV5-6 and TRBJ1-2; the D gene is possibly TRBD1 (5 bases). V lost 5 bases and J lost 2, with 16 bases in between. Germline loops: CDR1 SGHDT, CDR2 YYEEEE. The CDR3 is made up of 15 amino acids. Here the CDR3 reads CASSYDRGRNYGYTF. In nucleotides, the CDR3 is TGTGCCAGCAGTTATGACAGAGGAAGGAACTATGGCTACACCTTC.

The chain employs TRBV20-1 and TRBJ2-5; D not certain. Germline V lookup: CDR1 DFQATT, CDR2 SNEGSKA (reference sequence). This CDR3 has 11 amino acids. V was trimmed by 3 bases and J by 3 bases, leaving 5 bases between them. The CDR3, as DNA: TGCAGTGCTAGTAGTGAAGAGACCCAGTACTTC. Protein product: CSASSEETQYF.

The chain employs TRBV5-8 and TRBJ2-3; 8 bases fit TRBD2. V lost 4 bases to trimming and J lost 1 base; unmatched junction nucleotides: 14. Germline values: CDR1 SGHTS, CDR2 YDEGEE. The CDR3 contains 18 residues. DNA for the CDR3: TGTGCCAGCAGCCCACCCGCCCCGGGACTAGGAGGCACAGATACGCAGTATTTT. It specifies CASSPPAPGLGGTDTQYF.

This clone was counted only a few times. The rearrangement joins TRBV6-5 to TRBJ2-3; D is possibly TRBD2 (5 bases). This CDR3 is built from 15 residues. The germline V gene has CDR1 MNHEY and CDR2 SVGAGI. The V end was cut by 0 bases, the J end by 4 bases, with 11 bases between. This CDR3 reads CASSYSRAGSDTQYF. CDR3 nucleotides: TGTGCCAGCAGTTACTCGAGGGCAGGTTCAGATACGCAGTATTTT.

The CDR3, as DNA: TGTGCCAGTAGTGACTCAGATACGCAGTATTTT. Protein product: CASSDSDTQYF. The rearrangement links TRBV6-5 to TRBJ2-3; no firm D call. Germline CDR1 is MNHEY and CDR2 is SVGAGI. Trimming stripped 9 bases from V and 4 bases from J, with 8 bases between. The CDR3 has 11 amino acids.

The CDR3: CASVTAPGTLFF. CDR3 bases: TGTGCCAGTGTTACAGCGCCGGGGACGCTGTTTTTT. The V call is TRBV28, the J call TRBJ2-2; either TRBD1 or TRBD2 may supply D (5 bases each). Germline V lookup: CDR1 MDHEN, CDR2 SYDVKM. There are 12 residues in the CDR3. The germline V and J ends were trimmed by 9 bases and 13 bases, with 18 bases remaining between them.

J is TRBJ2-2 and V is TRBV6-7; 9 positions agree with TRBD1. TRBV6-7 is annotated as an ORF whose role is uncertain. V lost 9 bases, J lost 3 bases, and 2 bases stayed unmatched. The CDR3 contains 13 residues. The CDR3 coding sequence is TGTGCCAGACGGACAGGGGACACCGGGGAGCTGTTTTTT. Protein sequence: CARRTGDTGELFF.

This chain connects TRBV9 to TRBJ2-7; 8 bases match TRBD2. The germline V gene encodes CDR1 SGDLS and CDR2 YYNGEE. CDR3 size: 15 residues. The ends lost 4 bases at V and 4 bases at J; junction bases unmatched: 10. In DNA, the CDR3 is TGTGCCAGCAGCCCCTGGGGTAGCGGGATGTACGAGCAGTACTTC. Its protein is CASSPWGSGMYEQYF.

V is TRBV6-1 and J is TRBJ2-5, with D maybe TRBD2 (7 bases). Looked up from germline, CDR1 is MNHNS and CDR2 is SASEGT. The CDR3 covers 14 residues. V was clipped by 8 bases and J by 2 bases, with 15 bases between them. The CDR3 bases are TGTGCCAGCCTTTCCCGGGGGGCACAAGAGACCCAGTACTTC. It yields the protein CASLSRGAQETQYF.

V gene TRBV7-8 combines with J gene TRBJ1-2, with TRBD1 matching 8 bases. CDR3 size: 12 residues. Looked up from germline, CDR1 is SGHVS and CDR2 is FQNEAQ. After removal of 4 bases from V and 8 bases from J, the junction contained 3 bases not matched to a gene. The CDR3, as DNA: TGTGCCAGCAGCTCTGACAGGGGAGGCTACACCTTC. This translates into CASSSDRGGYTF.